The T cell receptor beta chain described here comes from a study of T cells expressing NK-cell markers. Overall study: The study drew TCR beta repertoires from sorted CD3+CD56+NKG2C+, CD3+CD56+NKG2C- and CD3+CD56-NKG2C+ T cells. Study results and caveats: The leading position in the CD3+CD56-NKG2C+ fraction of several donors also went to these clonotypes. CD8+ T cells in six or seven donors included dominant NKG2C+ clonotypes at roughly 1.0-8%.

CDR1 is SGHDN and CDR2 is FVKESK in the germline V gene. The CDR3 is made up of 14 amino acids. With regard to this clonotype: The antigen is undetermined.

The cDNA for TCR beta came from 5'RACE template switching with UMIs. TCRdb reanalyzed the 5' RACE reads, giving one entry per CDR3 protein sequence and no DNA. This sample contains 400,000 to 450,000 distinct CDR3 sequences. The clonotype comes from a woman aged 18 to 75 in good health. Sequencing input: blood T cells: a sorted CD56 or NKG2C T cell subset, CD4+ or CD8+ T cells, or bulk PBMC T cells (not recorded which). The chain employs TRBV14 and TRBJ1-5. The CDR3: CASSPRQVNQPQHF.